Listed below are T cell receptor beta chains from one sample, sequenced in a study of CD8+CD57+ T cells in acquired aplastic anemia. TCRdb ran MiXCR on the reads and lists one entry per CDR3 protein. This sample carries about 110,000 distinct CDR3 sequences, roughly 50% of them seen once, and the ten largest clones take roughly 30%. Material: sorted CD4+, CD8+, or CD8+CD57+ T cells (not recorded which) from PBMCs. The receptors stem from a human donor in good health, serving as a control. Each CDR3 is given with its conserved first and last residue. The D gene is left open where the match is weak. Some rows have no size entry. The others give once, few or many, or a class for an expanded clone.

>.|once|TRBV2|TRBJ1-3
CASKAGTGNTIYF
TGTGCCAGCAAGGCAGGCACTGGAAACACCATATATTTT
>.|.|TRBV25-1|TRBJ2-7
CASSSVSEQYF
TGTGCCAGCAGTAGCGTTTCCGAGCAGTACTTC
>.|.|TRBV19|TRBJ1-2
CASIPQGKHYGYTF
TGTGCCAGTATCCCCCAGGGGAAGCACTATGGCTACACCTTC
>.|.|TRBV28|TRBJ1-2
CASSPNLAAGGYTF
TGTGCCAGCAGTCCCAACTTGGCCGCGGGGGGCTACACCTTC
>TRBD1|.|TRBV25-1|TRBJ2-1
CASSAGQVAYNEQFF
TGTGCCAGCAGTGCAGGACAGGTGGCCTACAATGAGCAGTTCTTC
>.|many|TRBV4-3|TRBJ2-4
CASSSYGEGTKNIQYF
TGCGCCAGCAGCTCCTATGGCGAGGGAACCAAAAACATTCAGTACTTC
>.|.|TRBV6-1|TRBJ2-7
CASTSGFEQYF
TGTGCCAGTACCAGCGGGTTCGAGCAGTACTTC
>.|.|TRBV9|TRBJ2-5
CASSVGTVMETQYF
TGTGCCAGCAGCGTAGGGACAGTGATGGAGACCCAGTACTTC
>.|.|TRBV19|TRBJ1-2
CASSISGSYGYTF
TGTGCCAGTAGTATATCGGGGTCCTATGGCTACACCTTC
>.|.|TRBV10-3|TRBJ2-7
CAIKIQGYNEQYF
TGTGCCATCAAGATACAGGGATACAACGAGCAGTACTTC
>.|.|TRBV15|TRBJ1-3
CATSRDRGSGNTIYF
TGTGCCACCAGCAGAGATAGGGGATCTGGAAACACCATATATTTT
>.|.|TRBV15|TRBJ1-3
CATSNMAGNTIYF
TGTGCCACCAGCAATATGGCTGGAAACACCATATATTTT
>.|.|TRBV11-2|TRBJ1-5
CASSLHRLGALGHQPQHF
TGTGCCAGCAGCTTACATCGTCTGGGGGCCTTAGGGCATCAGCCCCAGCATTTT
>TRBD2|many|TRBV9|TRBJ2-3
CASSVEGLAGADTQYF
TGTGCCAGCAGCGTAGAGGGACTAGCGGGGGCAGATACGCAGTATTTT
>.|.|TRBV2|TRBJ1-2
CASSGYGVTGDTF
TGTGCCAGCAGCGGATACGGGGTTACAGGAGACACCTTC
>TRBD2|few|TRBV25-1|TRBJ2-1
CASSEPITTSGGARGNEQFF
TGTGCCAGCAGTGAACCCATCACTACTAGCGGGGGGGCCCGTGGCAATGAGCAGTTCTTC
>.|.|TRBV2|TRBJ1-5
CASDRTGNQPQHF
TGTGCCAGCGACCGGACGGGCAATCAGCCCCAGCATTTT
>.|.|TRBV7-9|TRBJ2-2
CASSLVSGQAGELFF
TGTGCCAGCAGCTTAGTGTCAGGGCAGGCCGGGGAGCTGTTTTTT
>.|.|TRBV4-2|TRBJ1-1
CASSLGYDRQNTEAVF
TGTGCCAGCAGCTTAGGGTACGACAGGCAGAACACTGAAGCTGTCTTT
>TRBD2|.|TRBV25-1|TRBJ2-7
CASSVSSGGDYEQYF
TGTGCCAGCAGCGTATCTAGCGGGGGGGACTACGAGCAGTACTTC
>TRBD1|many|TRBV7-9|TRBJ1-2
CASSPFGTGASMDYGYTF
TGTGCCAGCAGCCCCTTCGGGACAGGGGCCTCTATGGACTATGGCTACACCTTC
>TRBD1|.|TRBV7-9|TRBJ1-2
CASSLGGQGADGYTF
TGTGCCAGCAGCTTAGGAGGACAGGGGGCCGATGGCTACACCTTC
>TRBD1|.|TRBV24-1|TRBJ1-2
CATSDFRTGGGYGYTF
TGTGCCACCAGTGATTTTCGGACAGGGGGCGGCTATGGCTACACCTTC
>.|many|TRBV3-1|TRBJ1-1
CASSQEGPGISEAFF
TGTGCCAGCAGCCAAGAGGGACCCGGGATCTCTGAAGCTTTCTTT
>.|.|TRBV29-1|TRBJ1-1
CSAGRANTEAFF
TGCAGTGCAGGCAGAGCGAACACTGAAGCTTTCTTT
>TRBD2|.|TRBV24-1|TRBJ2-1
CATAGSGGYNEQFF
TGTGCCACCGCAGGTAGCGGGGGGTACAATGAGCAGTTCTTC
>.|.|TRBV10-3|TRBJ2-2
CAIRNGPQAGELFF
TGTGCCATCAGAAACGGGCCCCAGGCCGGGGAGCTGTTTTTT
>TRBD1|many|TRBV27|TRBJ1-2
CASSNVPGGAYGYTF
TGTGCCAGCAGTAACGTTCCAGGGGGCGCGTATGGCTACACCTTC
>.|many|TRBV27|TRBJ1-1
CASSLGQRNTEAFF
TGTGCCAGCAGTTTAGGGCAGAGAAACACTGAAGCTTTCTTT
>.|.|TRBV2|TRBJ1-2
CASSENEGGGYTF
TGTGCCAGCAGTGAAAATGAAGGGGGAGGCTACACCTTC
>.|few|TRBV30|TRBJ2-5
CAWSLTGGGSETQYF
TGTGCCTGGAGTTTAACCGGCGGCGGTTCAGAGACCCAGTACTTC
>TRBD1|many|TRBV27|TRBJ1-1
CASSWGQANTEAFF
TGTGCCAGCAGCTGGGGACAGGCCAACACTGAAGCTTTCTTT
>.|many|TRBV9|TRBJ2-7
CASSVGQTHEQYF
TGTGCCAGCAGCGTAGGACAGACCCACGAGCAGTACTTC
>.|.|TRBV25-1|TRBJ1-1
CASSYYPLGMNTEAFF
TGTGCCAGCAGTTACTACCCCCTAGGGATGAACACTGAAGCTTTCTTT
>.|many|TRBV6-2/TRBV6-3|TRBJ1-2
CASSYSRPGQGWSGYTF
TGTGCCAGCAGTTACTCACGACCCGGGCAGGGGTGGTCTGGCTACACCTTC
>TRBD2|.|TRBV7-2|TRBJ2-7
CASTSGPGYEQYF
TGTGCCAGCACTAGCGGGCCCGGTTACGAGCAGTACTTC
>TRBD2|.|TRBV12-3/TRBV12-4|TRBJ2-3
CASRVRGATDTQYF
TGTGCCAGCAGAGTGCGGGGGGCCACCGATACGCAGTATTTT
>.|many|TRBV5-5|TRBJ2-7
CASRAFSGHEQYF
TGTGCCAGCAGGGCTTTTTCAGGGCACGAGCAGTACTTC
>.|many|TRBV12-3/TRBV12-4|TRBJ2-7
CASSFNAGIEQYF
TGTGCCAGCAGTTTTAACGCGGGCATCGAGCAGTACTTC
>.|.|TRBV25-1|TRBJ1-4
CASSYSELGATNEKLFF
TGTGCCAGCAGTTACTCCGAGCTAGGAGCAACTAATGAAAAACTGTTTTTT
>.|many|TRBV20-1|TRBJ2-3
CSARQGSVDTQYF
TGCAGTGCTAGACAGGGGTCTGTCGATACGCAGTATTTT
>.|.|TRBV4-1|TRBJ2-5
CASSPGQGGETQYF
TGCGCCAGCAGCCCGGGACAAGGTGGGGAGACCCAGTACTTC
>TRBD1|.|TRBV9|TRBJ2-1
CASSPDGNRGYNEQFF
TGTGCCAGCAGCCCAGATGGAAACAGGGGCTACAATGAGCAGTTCTTC
>.|once|TRBV10-2|TRBJ2-5
CASSTLDPRSAQYF
TGCGCCAGCAGTACCCTCGACCCAAGGTCGGCCCAGTACTTC
>.|many|TRBV4-3|TRBJ1-6
CASSQDIGGASPLHF
TGCGCCAGCAGCCAAGATATTGGGGGGGCCTCACCCCTCCACTTT
>TRBD1|.|TRBV10-3|TRBJ2-7
CAISGGTGREQYF
TGTGCCATCAGTGGGGGGACAGGGCGCGAGCAGTACTTC
>.|many|TRBV11-2|TRBJ2-7
CASSLELAGRDEQYF
TGTGCCAGCAGCTTAGAGTTGGCGGGCAGGGACGAGCAGTACTTC